Each of the 30 T cell receptor beta chains below was sequenced from the same sample in a study of OX40 agonist ivuxolimab in advanced cancers. The repertoire was sequenced with immunoSEQ multiplex PCR; TCRdb's copy has only in-frame clones and lacks some. The sample lists more than 100,000 clones, about 92% occurring once. The sample was CD4+ or CD8+ T cells sorted from blood, taken in a trial of the OX40 agonist ivuxolimab. These receptors came from an adult with an advanced solid tumor such as melanoma, head and neck, liver or kidney cancer.

As to this clone: Different DNA sequences within this sample yield the same CDR3. CDR3 sequence reads: CASSLGATDTQYF. CDR3 DNA: TGTGCCAGCAGCTTAGGGGCCACAGATACGCAGTATTTT. V usage is TRBV7-2 and J usage is TRBJ2-3; D is unclear. Trimming shortened V by 1 base and J by 2 bases, and 4 bases separated the two germline ends. Per the germline V gene, CDR1 is SGHTA and CDR2 is FQGNSA. The CDR3 runs 13 residues. The variable domain in full, completed from reference TRBV7-2 and TRBJ2-3, reads GAGVSQSPSNKVTEKGKDVELRCDPISGHTALYWYRQSLGQGLEFLIYFQGNSAPDKSGLPSDRFSAERTGGSVSTLTIQRTQQEDSAVYLCASSLGATDTQYFGPGTRLTVL.

The chain carries TRBV28 and TRBJ2-7; possibly TRBD1 for D (7 bases). Deletions cut 2 bases from V and 2 bases from J, with 10 bases between. The CDR3 runs 14 residues. Germline V gene sequence: CDR1 MDHEN, CDR2 SYDVKM. CDR3 bases: TGTGCCAGCAGTTTACCAGGGGGGACCTACGAGCAGTACTTC. Amino acids: CASSLPGGTYEQYF.

This clone came up once. The chain uses TRBV7-2 and TRBJ2-3; perhaps TRBD2 as D (7 bases). V was cut by 5 bases and J by 4 bases, with 19 bases left in between. The CDR3 runs to 16 residues. Germline V gene data show CDR1 as SGHTA and CDR2 as FQGNSA. This chain's CDR3 is CASSRPGGPFSDTQYF. Here the CDR3 DNA reads TGTGCCAGCAGCCGCCCCGGGGGGCCCTTTTCAGATACGCAGTATTTT.

This sequence joins TRBV5-1 and TRBJ1-1; D is ambiguous. The V and J ends lost 2 bases and 1 base respectively, with 3 bases between them. This CDR3 has 12 amino acids. Germline values: CDR1 SGHRS, CDR2 YFSETQ. CDR3 loop: CASSFGNTEAFF. In DNA form, the CDR3 reads TGCGCCAGCAGCTTTGGGAACACTGAAGCTTTCTTT.

The chain combines TRBV19 with TRBJ1-5; 7 positions agree with TRBD1. This CDR3 contains 12 residues. Germline V CDR1 and CDR2: LNHDA, SQIVND (reference sequence). V lost 7 bases and J lost 6; bases outside the gene matches: 3. CDR3 region: CASNTGVQPQHF. In DNA, the CDR3 is TGTGCCAGTAACACAGGGGTTCAGCCCCAGCATTTT.

This clone was recorded once. The V call is TRBV5-6, the J call TRBJ1-1, with D possibly matching TRBD1 (5 bases). V gave up 4 bases and J gave up 3 bases, with 13 bases separating them. This CDR3 contains 14 residues. Germline V gives CDR1 SGHDT, CDR2 YYEEEE. The CDR3 DNA is TGTGCCAGCAGCGGGACCAGGCTATACACTGAAGCTTTCTTT. It specifies CASSGTRLYTEAFF.

V and J are TRBV19 and TRBJ1-1; D gene ambiguous. With 8 bases removed from V and 9 bases from J, the gap between germline ends came to 16 bases. Per germline, CDR1 LNHDA and CDR2 SQIVND (reference sequence). The CDR3 has 12 residues. DNA for the CDR3: TGTGCCAGTCGGCAGACGGGCCCCCAAGCTTTCTTT. Its translation: CASRQTGPQAFF.

The V and J genes are TRBV11-2 and TRBJ2-3, with 9 bases fitting TRBD2. CDR1 SGHAT and CDR2 FQNNGV come from the germline V gene. Trimming at V came to 0 bases and at J to 2 bases, leaving 9 bases not matched to a gene. CDR3 size: 18 residues. CDR3 in amino acids: CASSLEPTLAGYTDTQYF. The CDR3 DNA follows: TGTGCCAGCAGCTTAGAACCAACTCTAGCGGGGTACACAGATACGCAGTATTTT.

The rearrangement uses TRBV11-2 and TRBJ2-7; TRBD2 is a possible D gene (5 bases). The CDR3 has 15 amino acids. CDR1 is SGHAT, CDR2 FQNNGV, per germline. V lost 1 base and J lost 5, with 15 bases in between. The CDR3 nucleotides are TGTGCCAGCAGCTTAGCGCCCTATCGGGAAAACGAGCAGTACTTC. The encoded protein is CASSLAPYRENEQYF. The complete variable domain, with remaining parts taken from reference TRBV11-2 and TRBJ2-7, reads EAGVAQSPRYKIIEKRQSVAFWCNPISGHATLYWYQQILGQGPKLLIQFQNNGVVDDSQLPKDRFSAERLKGVDSTLKIQPAKLEDSAVYLCASSLAPYRENEQYFGPGTRLTVT.

This clone has just one count. The chain is built from TRBV5-1 and TRBJ1-2; unclear D gene. V gave up 4 bases and J gave up 5 bases, with 9 bases separating them. The CDR3 has 12 residues. Germline V gene data show CDR1 as SGHRS and CDR2 as YFSETQ. Here the CDR3 DNA reads TGCGCCAGCAGCCCCGAGGGATATGGCTACACCTTC. This sequence encodes CASSPEGYGYTF.

This clone was counted between two and nine times. V gene TRBV7-2 combines with J gene TRBJ2-7, with a possible D match to TRBD1 (5 bases). CDR1 is SGHTA, CDR2 FQGNSA, per germline. This CDR3 comprises 15 residues. V was pared by 6 bases and J by 7 bases, with 22 bases between. This CDR3 reads CASSVGEQGYHEQYF. Written as DNA, the CDR3 is TGTGCCAGCAGTGTAGGTGAGCAGGGTTATCATGAGCAGTACTTC.

This clone has more than one count but fewer than ten. V and J are TRBV29-1 and TRBJ1-2, with a weak D call TRBD1 (5 bases). The CDR3 is 13 residues long. CDR1 is SQVTM, CDR2 ANQGSEA, per germline. V shed 6 bases and J shed 5 bases, with 16 bases lying between them. Here the CDR3 reads CSVLSRAVYGYTF. CDR3 nucleotide sequence: TGCAGCGTCCTGTCCAGGGCAGTGTATGGCTACACCTTC.

This chain uses TRBV7-2 with TRBJ1-2; D is unresolved. Germline V gives CDR1 SGHTA, CDR2 FQGNSA. There are 16 residues in the CDR3. V was pared by 2 bases and J by 4 bases, with 17 bases between. CDR3 sequence reads: CASSLFADQILYGYTF. The CDR3 region has the DNA TGTGCCAGCAGCTTATTTGCAGATCAGATACTCTATGGCTACACCTTC.

The chain is built from TRBV5-1 and TRBJ2-1; 7 nucleotides match TRBD1. This CDR3 region has 14 residues. J was trimmed by 7 bases and V by 6 bases; bases with no gene match: 10. CDR1 and CDR2 from the germline V gene are SGHRS and YFSETQ. In DNA form, the CDR3 reads TGCGCCAGCACCCATCGGACAGGAGAAAATGAGCAGTTCTTC. This encodes CASTHRTGENEQFF.

The genes are TRBV28 and TRBJ2-3; D possibly corresponds to TRBD2 (6 bases). The V gene's germline CDR1 is MDHEN and CDR2 SYDVKM. V was shortened by 4 bases and J by 0 bases, with 14 bases between the two germline ends. The CDR3 sequence is 16 residues long. CDR3 bases: TGTGCCAGCAGTTGGGGATGGGGGGTAAGCACAGATACGCAGTATTTT. Translated, it gives CASSWGWGVSTDTQYF.

The chain is built from TRBV6-6 and TRBJ1-1; a weak D match, TRBD1 (5 bases). This CDR3 has 13 amino acids. Germline CDR1 reads MNHNY; CDR2 reads SVGAGI (reference sequence). The V and J ends lost 2 bases and 7 bases respectively, with 11 bases between them. The CDR3 protein is CASSYPGGYEAFF. The CDR3 DNA reads as TGTGCCAGCAGTTACCCGGGGGGATATGAAGCTTTCTTT.

V is TRBV6-5 and J is TRBJ2-7; D is unresolved. This CDR3 has 15 amino acids. The V gene lost 5 bases and the J gene lost 7 bases, with 21 bases spanning the gap. Germline values: CDR1 MNHEY, CDR2 SVGAGI. This CDR3 reads CASSPYVRARREQYF. DNA of the CDR3: TGTGCCAGCAGTCCTTACGTTCGGGCGAGAAGGGAGCAGTACTTC.

The chain is built from TRBV9 and TRBJ2-7; D unresolved. V lost 0 bases to trimming and J lost 3 bases, with 7 bases between them. CDR3 length: 13 residues. CDR1 is SGDLS, CDR2 YYNGEE, per germline. The CDR3, as DNA: TGTGCCAGCAGCGTAGGGGGTTTCTACGAGCAGTACTTC. It encodes CASSVGGFYEQYF.

The chain employs TRBV28 and TRBJ1-5; 11 bases line up with TRBD1. Germline-derived CDR1 and CDR2 are MDHEN and SYDVKM. The CDR3 is 16 residues long. V trimming: 5 bases; J trimming: 5 bases; junction bases outside the gene matches: 8. DNA of the CDR3: TGTGCCAGCAGTCCTCGGACAGGGGGCCCGTATCAGCCCCAGCATTTT. Protein: CASSPRTGGPYQPQHF.

V usage is TRBV7-8 and J usage is TRBJ2-7; weak D call: TRBD1 (6 bases). Trimming removed 3 bases at V and 4 bases at J, with 13 bases between. The CDR3 covers 14 residues. Germline CDR1 reads SGHVS; CDR2 reads FQNEAQ. Here the CDR3 reads CASSLLDRLYEQYF. The CDR3 region has the DNA TGTGCCAGCAGCTTGTTAGACAGGTTATACGAGCAGTACTTC.

The CDR3: CASRRRGSTNEKLFF. In nucleotides, the CDR3 is TGTGCCAGCAGGCGCAGGGGTTCGACTAATGAAAAACTGTTTTTT. V usage is TRBV6-4 and J usage is TRBJ1-4; tentatively, D is TRBD1 (6 bases). Germline V gene data show CDR1 as MRHNA and CDR2 as SNTAGT. This CDR3 has 15 amino acids. Trimming left V 6 bases short and J 2 bases short, with 13 bases between.

The CDR3 loop reads CASSLGGGIEQYF. CDR3 nucleotide sequence: TGTGCCAGCAGCTTAGGAGGGGGGATCGAGCAGTACTTC. This chain links TRBV13 with TRBJ2-7, with D perhaps TRBD1 or TRBD2 (6 bases each). The germline V gene encodes CDR1 PRHDT and CDR2 FYEKMQ (reference sequence). V was shortened by 0 bases and J by 6 bases, with 9 bases between the two germline ends. The length of the CDR3 is 13 residues. Combining the CDR3 with reference TRBV13 and TRBJ2-7 gives the whole variable domain AAGVIQSPRHLIKEKRETATLKCYPIPRHDTVYWYQQGPGQDPQFLISFYEKMQSDKGSIPDRFSAQQFSDYHSELNMSSLELGDSALYFCASSLGGGIEQYFGPGTRLTVT.

J is TRBJ1-5 and V is TRBV6-1; 8 positions agree with TRBD1. The CDR3 totals 14 residues. Germline values: CDR1 MNHNS, CDR2 SASEGT. The V segment lost 6 bases and the J segment 2 bases; nucleotides outside the gene matches: 3. The CDR3 reads CASRSTGGNQPQHF. The CDR3 coding sequence is TGTGCCAGCAGATCGACAGGGGGCAATCAGCCCCAGCATTTT.

The CDR3 DNA sequence: TGTGCCAGCTCACCACCCGTGATGAACACTGAAGCTTTCTTT. Translation: CASSPPVMNTEAFF. This chain links TRBV18 with TRBJ1-1; D gene uncertain. CDR3 length equals 14 residues. Germline lookup yields CDR1 KGHSH and CDR2 LQKENI. Trimming pared 0 bases from V and 0 bases from J, leaving 5 bases between. Variable domain in full (rest from reference TRBV18 and TRBJ1-1): NAGVMQNPRHLVRRRGQEARLRCSPMKGHSHVYWYRQLPEEGLKFMVYLQKENIIDESGMPKERFSAEFPKEGPSILRIQQVVRGDSAAYFCASSPPVMNTEAFFGQGTRLTVV.

The gene calls are TRBV19 and TRBJ1-3; D not resolved. The germline gives CDR1 LNHDA, CDR2 SQIVND (reference sequence). The CDR3 totals 13 residues. V lost 7 bases to trimming and J lost 0 bases, with 7 bases between them. The CDR3 reads CASNGDSGNTIYF. CDR3 DNA: TGTGCCAGTAACGGGGACTCTGGAAACACCATATATTTT.

V and J are TRBV28 and TRBJ2-5; D is possibly TRBD1 (6 bases). This CDR3 comprises 14 residues. Germline V CDR1 and CDR2: MDHEN, SYDVKM. Trimming removed 6 bases at V and 4 bases at J, with 15 bases between. The CDR3 sequence is CASRDTGSGETQYF. As DNA, the CDR3 is TGTGCCAGCAGGGACACAGGGTCCGGAGAGACCCAGTACTTC.

V gene TRBV7-2 combines with J gene TRBJ1-1; 10 bases match TRBD1. The germline V gene encodes CDR1 SGHTA and CDR2 FQGNSA. There are 14 residues in the CDR3. The ends lost 5 bases at V and 6 bases at J; junction bases unmatched: 6. The CDR3 sequence is CASSTGQGTAEAFF. The CDR3 DNA sequence: TGTGCCAGCAGCACGGGACAGGGGACCGCTGAAGCTTTCTTT.

The chain couples TRBV5-1 to TRBJ2-5; D not resolved. V was shortened by 3 bases and J by 2 bases, with 5 bases between the two germline ends. This CDR3 has 12 amino acids. Germline CDR1 reads SGHRS; CDR2 reads YFSETQ. DNA of the CDR3: TGCGCCAGCAGCTCTCAGCAAGAGACCCAGTACTTC. Translated, it gives CASSSQQETQYF.

V usage is TRBV6-4 and J usage is TRBJ1-2; 7 bases align to TRBD1. Trimming removed 5 bases from V and 5 bases from J; junction bases left unmatched: 17. The CDR3 loop spans 17 amino acids. CDR1 and CDR2 (germline): MRHNA, SNTAGT. CDR3 residues: CASSCRTTGRSRYGYTF. In nucleotides, the CDR3 is TGTGCCAGCAGTTGCCGAACGACAGGGCGGAGTCGGTATGGCTACACCTTC.

The chain joins TRBV7-3 to TRBJ2-7; D gene uncertain. Germline-derived CDR1 and CDR2 are SGHTA and FQGTGA. This CDR3 spans 15 amino acids. V was pared by 4 bases and J by 0 bases, with 13 bases between. In DNA, the CDR3 is TGTGCCAGCAGCTCCCGTAGGGCCCCCTCCTACGAGCAGTACTTC. Amino acids: CASSSRRAPSYEQYF.